Shown below are 25 T cell receptor beta chains from a single sample sequenced in a study of T cell responses to AZD1222 COVID-19 vaccine. Sequencing used immunoSEQ multiplex PCR; TCRdb keeps in-frame clones, though not all of them. The sample has tens of thousands of clones; approximately 90% are singletons. The source material was peripheral blood, sampled on day 0 of AZD1222 vaccination. The receptors here all came from an adult in good health.

This clone has just one count. The chain joins TRBV7-2 to TRBJ1-1; D is unresolved. CDR3 length: 14 amino acids. V lost 8 bases and J lost 1, with 14 bases in between. Germline V CDR1 and CDR2: SGHTA, FQGNSA. The CDR3 spells CASLFGGGNTEAFF. In DNA, the CDR3 is TGTGCCAGCCTCTTCGGTGGAGGGAACACTGAAGCTTTCTTT. The full variable domain, with the rest looked up from reference TRBV7-2 and TRBJ1-1, is GAGVSQSPSNKVTEKGKDVELRCDPISGHTALYWYRQSLGQGLEFLIYFQGNSAPDKSGLPSDRFSAERTGGSVSTLTIQRTQQEDSAVYLCASLFGGGNTEAFFGQGTRLTVV.

The CDR3 DNA reads as TGCGCCAGCAGCCAAGATTTACGGGGATCCTATGGCTACACCTTC. Amino acid sequence: CASSQDLRGSYGYTF. V gene TRBV4-3 combines with J gene TRBJ1-2; D is uncertain. V was trimmed by 0 bases and J by 4 bases, leaving 12 bases between them. The CDR3 sequence is 15 residues long. Germline CDR1 and CDR2: LGHNA and YSLEER.

This clone has a handful of counts. The rearrangement joins TRBV30 to TRBJ1-2; D not certain. CDR1 is GTSNPN, CDR2 SVGIG, per germline (reference sequence). V lost 3 bases and J lost 5, with 19 bases in between. The CDR3 loop spans 15 amino acids. The CDR3 nucleotides are TGTGCCTGGAGGAAAGTCAGGCTCGGAGGGTATGGCTACACCTTC. This gives the protein CAWRKVRLGGYGYTF.

This chain uses TRBV5-1 with TRBJ1-5; unclear D gene. Trimming took 0 bases from V and 4 from J, leaving 5 bases between them. The germline gives CDR1 SGHRS, CDR2 YFSETQ. The CDR3 extends over 13 amino acids. The CDR3 nucleotides read TGCGCCAGCAGCTTGGAGGTAAATCAGCCCCAGCATTTT. Translating it yields CASSLEVNQPQHF. The full variable domain, in which reference TRBV5-1 and TRBJ1-5 provide the parts outside the CDR3, is KAGVTQTPRYLIKTRGQQVTLSCSPISGHRSVSWYQQTPGQGLQFLFEYFSETQRNKGNFPGRFSGRQFSNSRSEMNVSTLELGDSALYLCASSLEVNQPQHFGDGTRLSIL.

The V call is TRBV9, the J call TRBJ1-6; D is unclear. Germline assignment: CDR1 SGDLS and CDR2 YYNGEE. The CDR3 has 16 amino acids. With 0 bases removed from V and 3 bases from J, the gap between germline ends came to 10 bases. The CDR3 here is CASSVGVSDYNSPLHF. CDR3 in DNA: TGTGCCAGCAGCGTAGGGGTCTCCGACTATAATTCACCCCTCCACTTT.

The chain recombines TRBV19 with TRBJ1-2; D uncertain. Trimming removed 0 bases at V and 0 bases at J, with 23 bases between. Germline values: CDR1 LNHDA, CDR2 SQIVND (reference sequence). The CDR3 length is 20 residues. DNA of the CDR3: TGTGCCAGTAGTATAGATAAAGGTTTCGGCGCAGCCTATTCTAACTATGGCTACACCTTC. This encodes CASSIDKGFGAAYSNYGYTF.

V gene TRBV27 combines with J gene TRBJ2-2; no reliable D call. The CDR3 totals 21 residues. The germline V gene encodes CDR1 MNHEY and CDR2 SMNVEV (reference sequence). V lost 1 base and J 4 bases, leaving 28 bases between the germline ends. The CDR3 spells CASSLYGHSYPVTNGTGELFF. DNA of the CDR3: TGTGCCAGCAGTTTATATGGCCACAGCTACCCGGTAACTAATGGCACCGGGGAGCTGTTTTTT.

The V and J genes are TRBV30 and TRBJ1-2; TRBD1 matches at 11 bases. The germline V gene encodes CDR1 GTSNPN and CDR2 SVGIG (reference sequence). The CDR3 is 14 residues long. V shed 2 bases and J 8 bases; nucleotides not matched to a gene: 7. CDR3 nucleotide sequence: TGTGCCTGGAGTTTGGACAGGGGGCTAGGGGGCTACACCTTC. Translating it yields CAWSLDRGLGGYTF.

The rearrangement uses TRBV19 and TRBJ1-4; a weak D match, TRBD1 (5 bases). Germline V gene data show CDR1 as LNHDA and CDR2 as SQIVND (reference sequence). V was shortened by 7 bases and J by 3 bases, with 12 bases between the two germline ends. The CDR3 length is 14 residues. CDR3 nucleotide sequence: TGTGCCAGTACGCCGGGGACGCCTAATGAAAAACTGTTTTTT. Translation gives CASTPGTPNEKLFF.

V gene TRBV2 combines with J gene TRBJ1-1, with D perhaps matching TRBD1 (5 bases). CDR1 is SNHLY, CDR2 FYNNEI, per germline. V lost 7 bases, J lost 6 bases, and 18 bases lay in between. The length of the CDR3 is 14 residues. Here the CDR3 DNA reads TGTGCCAGCACCGGGGACGTCGGGGTCCCTGAAGCTTTCTTT. It yields the protein CASTGDVGVPEAFF.

The V and J genes are TRBV9 and TRBJ2-7; 8 bases align to TRBD1. The V segment lost 2 bases and the J segment 5 bases; nucleotides outside the gene matches: 9. From germline, CDR1 is SGDLS and CDR2 YYNGEE. CDR3 length: 15 amino acids. The CDR3 nucleotides are TGTGCCAGCAGCGTCTCACCGGGACAGGACGACGAGCAGTACTTC. This codes for CASSVSPGQDDEQYF. The whole variable domain, filled in from reference TRBV9 and TRBJ2-7, reads DSGVTQTPKHLITATGQRVTLRCSPRSGDLSVYWYQQSLDQGLQFLIQYYNGEERAKGNILERFSAQQFPDLHSELNLSSLELGDSALYFCASSVSPGQDDEQYFGPGTRLTVT.

The chain recombines TRBV10-3 with TRBJ1-6; D is ambiguous. This CDR3 has 13 amino acids. The germline V gene has CDR1 ENHRY and CDR2 SYGVKD. Trimming took 10 bases from V and 8 from J, leaving 15 bases between them. The CDR3 coding sequence is TGTGCCACCTCGTCCATGAGCGATTCACCCCTCCACTTT. It translates to CATSSMSDSPLHF.

This chain connects TRBV7-6 to TRBJ2-5; D remains unclear. CDR1 and CDR2 from the germline V gene are SGHVS and FNYEAQ. V lost 5 bases and J lost 3, with 10 bases in between. This CDR3 is built from 13 residues. The CDR3 region has the DNA TGTGCCAGCAGCGCTCACAAAGAAGAGACCCAGTACTTC. Amino acid sequence: CASSAHKEETQYF.

The gene calls are TRBV6-2 or TRBV6-3 and TRBJ1-2, with D maybe TRBD1 (5 bases). The germline V and J ends were trimmed by 2 bases and 9 bases, with 10 bases remaining between them. The germline gives CDR1 MNHEY, CDR2 SVGEGT. This CDR3 spans 12 amino acids. In nucleotides, the CDR3 is TGTGCCAGCAGTTACGACTGGGGGAGCTACACCTTC. This gives the protein CASSYDWGSYTF.

The J gene is TRBJ1-5, the V gene TRBV6-1; D not resolved. Germline V gives CDR1 MNHNS, CDR2 SASEGT. The CDR3 runs 13 residues. V lost 6 bases, J lost 0 bases, and 6 bases lay in between. The chain's CDR3 is CASRQISNQPQHF. CDR3 sequence (DNA): TGTGCCAGCAGACAGATTAGCAATCAGCCCCAGCATTTT.

This rearrangement joins TRBV5-6 to TRBJ2-3; TRBD2 matches 8 bases. The ends lost 6 bases at V and 2 bases at J; junction bases unmatched: 8. The CDR3 loop spans 15 amino acids. Per the germline V gene, CDR1 is SGHDT and CDR2 is YYEEEE. The CDR3 DNA reads TGTGCCAGCACATTTGGACTAGCAACCACAGATACGCAGTATTTT. Its translation is CASTFGLATTDTQYF.

V gene TRBV4-3 combines with J gene TRBJ1-5; 7 nucleotides match TRBD1. CDR3 length: 16 amino acids. Germline CDR1 is LGHNA and CDR2 is YSLEER. Trimming took 2 bases from V and 4 from J; bases not matched to a gene: 8. The CDR3, as DNA: TGCGCCAGCAGCCAACAAACAGGGGTAGGAAATCAGCCCCAGCATTTT. Its translation is CASSQQTGVGNQPQHF.

J is TRBJ1-2 and V is TRBV19; D unresolved. This CDR3 region has 13 residues. Germline V gene sequence: CDR1 LNHDA, CDR2 SQIVND (reference sequence). V was shortened by 3 bases and J by 8 bases, with 13 bases between the two germline ends. CDR3 DNA: TGTGCCAGTAGTATCCCAGCAGGTCGGGGCTACACCTTC. Translation: CASSIPAGRGYTF.

The rearrangement links TRBV5-4 to TRBJ1-1; 8 nucleotides align to TRBD1. From germline, CDR1 is SGHNT and CDR2 YYREEE (reference sequence). The CDR3 has 15 amino acids. With 0 bases clipped from V and 2 bases from J, the junction kept 3 bases outside the gene matches. CDR3 sequence: CASSLVAGGNTEAFF. The DNA for the CDR3 is TGTGCCAGCAGCTTGGTGGCAGGGGGCAACACTGAAGCTTTCTTT.

J is TRBJ1-1 and V is TRBV18; 10 positions agree with TRBD1. Germline CDR1 and CDR2: KGHSH and LQKENI. With V trimmed by 3 bases and J by 5 bases, 6 bases remained unmatched. The CDR3 extends over 15 amino acids. The CDR3 loop reads CASSPRTGGGTEAFF. In DNA, the CDR3 is TGTGCCAGCTCACCGCGGACAGGGGGTGGAACTGAAGCTTTCTTT.

This clone was observed a single time. This chain links TRBV6-2 or TRBV6-3 with TRBJ2-7, with D possibly being TRBD1 (6 bases). Germline V gene sequence: CDR1 MNHEY, CDR2 SVGEGT. The CDR3 sequence is 15 residues long. With 5 bases removed from V and 2 bases from J, the gap between germline ends came to 16 bases. Here the CDR3 DNA reads TGTGCCAGCAGTGATCCGGGACAAATGACCTACGAGCAGTACTTC. This translates into CASSDPGQMTYEQYF.

The chain recombines TRBV27 with TRBJ1-4, with 7 nucleotides matching TRBD1. The CDR3 has 16 amino acids. The V gene's germline CDR1 is MNHEY and CDR2 SMNVEV (reference sequence). V dropped 5 bases and J dropped 4; count of bases not matched to a gene: 10. The CDR3 bases are TGTGCCAGCAGTCTAACTCGACAGGGCTATAATGAAAAACTGTTTTTT. This codes for CASSLTRQGYNEKLFF. The variable domain in full, with the rest retrieved from reference TRBV27 and TRBJ1-4, is EAQVTQNPRYLITVTGKKLTVTCSQNMNHEYMSWYRQDPGLGLRQIYYSMNVEVTDKGDVPEGYKVSRKEKRNFPLILESPSPNQTSLYFCASSLTRQGYNEKLFFGSGTQLSVL.

The chain links TRBV7-2 to TRBJ1-1, with D uncertain. Looked up from germline, CDR1 is SGHTA and CDR2 is FQGNSA. Trimming removed 4 bases from V and 0 bases from J, with 9 bases in between. This CDR3 is built from 14 residues. For the CDR3, the DNA is TGTGCCAGCAGCTGGGGAGGGATGAACACTGAAGCTTTCTTT. It specifies CASSWGGMNTEAFF.

This chain uses TRBV19 with TRBJ2-7; weak D call: TRBD1 (5 bases). This CDR3 has 13 amino acids. Per the germline V gene, CDR1 is LNHDA and CDR2 is SQIVND (reference sequence). Trimming took 4 bases from V and 6 from J, leaving 13 bases between them. Here the CDR3 reads CASSSLGVVEQYF. The CDR3 bases are TGTGCCAGTAGTAGCTTAGGGGTGGTCGAGCAGTACTTC.

V is TRBV6-5 and J is TRBJ1-4, with 7 nucleotides matching TRBD1. Looked up from germline, CDR1 is MNHEY and CDR2 is SVGAGI. Losses at the gene ends were 8 bases for V and 5 bases for J; bases not matched to a gene: 8. The CDR3 sequence is 14 residues long. CDR3 in amino acids: CASLLGQKNEKLFF. CDR3 nucleotides: TGTGCCAGCTTGTTGGGACAGAAGAATGAAAAACTGTTTTTT.